Shown below are 19 T cell receptor beta chains from a single sample sequenced in a study of cytomegalovirus exposure and HLA in healthy donors. TCRdb keeps only in-frame clones here, not all; method: immunoSEQ multiplex PCR. This table holds 300,000 to 350,000 clones, around 90% found once. The sample consisted of PBMCs. These receptors all come from a man in his thirties or forties in good health and CMV-seronegative.

This clone was detected once. In DNA, the CDR3 is TGCGCCAGCAGTGATGACGGGGGGACGATACGTGAGCAGTTCTTC. Translated: CASSDDGGTIREQFF. The V gene is TRBV10-2, the J gene TRBJ2-1; 7 bases match TRBD2. CDR1 and CDR2 (germline): WSHSY, SAAADI. The CDR3 runs to 15 residues. J lost 9 bases, V lost 3 bases, and 11 bases had no gene match.

The chain has TRBV19 and TRBJ2-5; no reliable D call. Germline V gene lookup returns CDR1 LNHDA and CDR2 SQIVND (reference sequence). The CDR3 covers 13 residues. Trimming cost V 1 base and J 6 bases, with 9 bases left between them. The CDR3 loop reads CASSIVDSKTQYF. CDR3 sequence (DNA): TGTGCCAGTAGTATAGTTGATAGCAAGACCCAGTACTTC.

The chain uses TRBV11-2 and TRBJ2-5; 9 bases map to TRBD1. The V segment lost 1 base and the J segment 4 bases; nucleotides outside the gene matches: 7. The CDR3 has 16 amino acids. Germline CDR1 SGHAT, CDR2 FQNNGV. The CDR3 is CASSLVQGAVGETQYF. CDR3 DNA sequence: TGTGCCAGCAGCTTAGTACAGGGGGCTGTCGGAGAGACCCAGTACTTC. Combining the CDR3 with reference TRBV11-2 and TRBJ2-5 gives the whole variable domain EAGVAQSPRYKIIEKRQSVAFWCNPISGHATLYWYQQILGQGPKLLIQFQNNGVVDDSQLPKDRFSAERLKGVDSTLKIQPAKLEDSAVYLCASSLVQGAVGETQYFGPGTRLLVL.

V gene TRBV7-6 combines with J gene TRBJ2-3; 8 bases are shared with TRBD2. Germline V gives CDR1 SGHVS, CDR2 FNYEAQ. V lost 7 bases, J lost 3 bases, and 9 bases stayed unmatched. This CDR3 is 15 amino acids long. In DNA form, the CDR3 reads TGTGCCAGCATCCAGGGAACTAGCGGTACAGATACGCAGTATTTT. This codes for CASIQGTSGTDTQYF.

This sequence joins TRBV30 and TRBJ1-1; D not resolved. This CDR3 is built from 13 residues. Between the trimmed V and J ends, which lost 0 bases and 5 bases, there was a span of 10 bases. Germline lookup yields CDR1 GTSNPN and CDR2 SVGIG (reference sequence). In DNA form, the CDR3 reads TGTGCCTGGAGTGTATACGAGTGGACTGAAGCTTTCTTT. As protein: CAWSVYEWTEAFF.

The V and J genes are TRBV6-1 and TRBJ2-7, with unresolved D. The length of the CDR3 is 12 residues. Germline V gene data show CDR1 as MNHNS and CDR2 as SASEGT. Trimming removed 5 bases at V and 2 bases at J, with 7 bases between. The CDR3 sequence: CASSNVAYEQYF. In DNA, the CDR3 is TGTGCCAGCAGTAACGTAGCCTACGAGCAGTACTTC.

The V gene is TRBV29-1, the J gene TRBJ2-1; D is possibly TRBD2 (6 bases). This CDR3 is 12 amino acids long. Trimming cost V 7 bases and J 8 bases, with 15 bases left between them. CDR1 and CDR2 (germline): SQVTM, ANQGSEA. The CDR3 nucleotides are TGCAGCGCGGCGGGGTTAGGGGATGAGCAGTTCTTC. It encodes CSAAGLGDEQFF.

V is TRBV2 and J is TRBJ2-1, with TRBD1 identical over 8 bases. Germline V gene lookup returns CDR1 SNHLY and CDR2 FYNNEI. The J segment lost 3 bases and the V segment lost 0 bases, leaving 13 bases of the junction unmatched. The CDR3 sequence is 19 residues long. The CDR3 DNA sequence: TGTGCCAGCAGTGAAGCTGATCCCTTTCGGACAGGGCGCTACAATGAGCAGTTCTTC. It translates to CASSEADPFRTGRYNEQFF.

The chain couples TRBV30 to TRBJ2-3, with 11 positions matching TRBD1. V lost 8 bases and J lost 9; bases outside the gene matches: 10. From germline, CDR1 is GTSNPN and CDR2 SVGIG (reference sequence). The length of the CDR3 is 13 residues. The CDR3 DNA reads TGTGCCCTCGGGACAGGGGGATCGGGGACGCAGTATTTT. Translated, it gives CALGTGGSGTQYF.

The CDR3 DNA sequence: TGTGCCAGCAGCCACCTTGGGGGGAACACCATATATTTT. This sequence encodes CASSHLGGNTIYF. The chain uses TRBV7-6 and TRBJ1-3; TRBD1 is a possible D gene (5 bases). The CDR3 extends over 13 amino acids. V was trimmed by 5 bases and J by 7 bases, leaving 12 bases between them. CDR1 and CDR2 (germline): SGHVS, FNYEAQ.

The genes are TRBV6-6 and TRBJ2-7, with 7 bases matching TRBD1. Germline V gives CDR1 MNHNY, CDR2 SVGAGI (reference sequence). The junction had 3 bases not matched to a gene; V was cut back by 0 bases and J by 4 bases. The CDR3 sequence is 14 residues long. DNA of the CDR3: TGTGCCAGCAGTTACTCGACAGGGAATTACGAGCAGTACTTC. This encodes CASSYSTGNYEQYF.

V gene TRBV6-1 combines with J gene TRBJ2-7, with TRBD1 matching over 8 bases. Germline V CDR1 and CDR2: MNHNS, SASEGT. This CDR3 contains 14 residues. V was clipped by 6 bases and J by 2 bases; unmatched bases: 6. CDR3 sequence (DNA): TGTGCCAGCAGCAGGACAGGGTCTACCTACGAGCAGTACTTC. It encodes CASSRTGSTYEQYF.

On this clone itself: The germline gene is not matched at one end of the junction; a read error may be the cause. The V gene is TRBV29-1, the J gene TRBJ1-2; 8 bases are shared with TRBD1. The CDR3 has 14 amino acids. Per the germline V gene, CDR1 is SQVTM and CDR2 is ANQGSEA. The CDR3 DNA sequence: TGCAGCGTTAAAGAACAGGGGGGGAACTATGGCTACACCTTC. This encodes CSVKEQGGNYGYTF.

The chain joins TRBV7-2 to TRBJ2-1, with a possible D match to TRBD1 (5 bases). CDR1 and CDR2 from the germline V gene are SGHTA and FQGNSA. With 0 bases removed from V and 8 bases from J, the gap between germline ends came to 14 bases. The length of the CDR3 is 15 residues. Here the CDR3 DNA reads TGTGCCAGCAGCTTAGCACCGGGCAGGGCTCATGAGCAGTTCTTC. It codes for CASSLAPGRAHEQFF.

This chain connects TRBV9 to TRBJ2-1, with 9 bases matching TRBD1. The CDR3 runs 16 residues. Per germline, CDR1 SGDLS and CDR2 YYNGEE. V dropped 2 bases and J dropped 0; count of bases not matched to a gene: 3. CDR3 nucleotide sequence: TGTGCCAGCAGCGTGACAGGGGGATTCTCCTACAATGAGCAGTTCTTC. This translates into CASSVTGGFSYNEQFF. The full variable domain, completed using reference TRBV9 and TRBJ2-1, is DSGVTQTPKHLITATGQRVTLRCSPRSGDLSVYWYQQSLDQGLQFLIQYYNGEERAKGNILERFSAQQFPDLHSELNLSSLELGDSALYFCASSVTGGFSYNEQFFGPGTRLTVL.

The chain joins TRBV10-3 to TRBJ2-5; D call uncertain. Germline V lookup: CDR1 ENHRY, CDR2 SYGVKD. The CDR3 consists of 18 residues. V was shortened by 0 bases and J by 1 base, with 18 bases between the two germline ends. The CDR3 is CAISESWSGLSAQETQYF. In nucleotides, the CDR3 is TGTGCCATCAGTGAGTCGTGGTCGGGTTTGTCGGCCCAAGAGACCCAGTACTTC.

The sample holds a few counts of this clone. The gene calls are TRBV19 and TRBJ2-7; a possible D gene is TRBD2 (5 bases). V lost 6 bases and J 5 bases, leaving 14 bases between the germline ends. CDR1 is LNHDA and CDR2 is SQIVND in the germline V gene (reference sequence). This CDR3 has 13 residues. In DNA form, the CDR3 reads TGTGCCAGTAGCCCCCTGTGGGGAGACGAGCAGTACTTC. Translating gives CASSPLWGDEQYF.

This chain uses TRBV2 with TRBJ2-5, with TRBD1 matching 8 bases. Unmatched junction bases numbered 6, after V lost 2 bases and J lost 4 bases. Germline CDR1 and CDR2: SNHLY and FYNNEI. The CDR3 spans 15 residues. The CDR3 here is CASSETRGLGETQYF. In DNA, the CDR3 is TGTGCCAGCAGTGAAACCAGGGGGCTGGGAGAGACCCAGTACTTC.

As for this clone: Additional DNA sequences in this sample encode the identical CDR3. The chain carries TRBV5-1 and TRBJ1-1, with D possibly being TRBD1 (5 bases). Trimming pared 0 bases from V and 5 bases from J, leaving 11 bases between. The CDR3 sequence is 14 residues long. The germline gives CDR1 SGHRS, CDR2 YFSETQ. This CDR3 is CASSLVGGGTEAFF. CDR3 nucleotides: TGCGCCAGCAGCTTGGTGGGGGGAGGAACTGAAGCTTTCTTT. Looking up the rest from reference TRBV5-1 and TRBJ1-1 gives the full variable domain: KAGVTQTPRYLIKTRGQQVTLSCSPISGHRSVSWYQQTPGQGLQFLFEYFSETQRNKGNFPGRFSGRQFSNSRSEMNVSTLELGDSALYLCASSLVGGGTEAFFGQGTRLTVV.